This TCR beta chain was identified during a study of T cell changes during pregnancy in multiple sclerosis. Germline CDR1 and CDR2: MNHNS and SASEGT. V was cut by 7 bases and J by 0 bases, with 12 bases left in between. The CDR3 contains 15 residues. Generated by immunoSEQ multiplex PCR, the TCRdb table keeps only in-frame clones and is missing some. The data show just under 40,000 clones, about nine tenths seen once. Here the sequenced sample was CD4+ T cells from peripheral blood mononuclear cells, taken in the first trimester of pregnancy. The TCR was taken from a female donor in good health, enrolled as a control in a pregnancy study. The rearrangement joins TRBV6-1 to TRBJ2-2; no clear D. CDR3: CASTLYPSNTGELFF. For the CDR3, the DNA is TGTGCCAGCACCCTCTATCCTTCGAACACCGGGGAGCTGTTTTTT.